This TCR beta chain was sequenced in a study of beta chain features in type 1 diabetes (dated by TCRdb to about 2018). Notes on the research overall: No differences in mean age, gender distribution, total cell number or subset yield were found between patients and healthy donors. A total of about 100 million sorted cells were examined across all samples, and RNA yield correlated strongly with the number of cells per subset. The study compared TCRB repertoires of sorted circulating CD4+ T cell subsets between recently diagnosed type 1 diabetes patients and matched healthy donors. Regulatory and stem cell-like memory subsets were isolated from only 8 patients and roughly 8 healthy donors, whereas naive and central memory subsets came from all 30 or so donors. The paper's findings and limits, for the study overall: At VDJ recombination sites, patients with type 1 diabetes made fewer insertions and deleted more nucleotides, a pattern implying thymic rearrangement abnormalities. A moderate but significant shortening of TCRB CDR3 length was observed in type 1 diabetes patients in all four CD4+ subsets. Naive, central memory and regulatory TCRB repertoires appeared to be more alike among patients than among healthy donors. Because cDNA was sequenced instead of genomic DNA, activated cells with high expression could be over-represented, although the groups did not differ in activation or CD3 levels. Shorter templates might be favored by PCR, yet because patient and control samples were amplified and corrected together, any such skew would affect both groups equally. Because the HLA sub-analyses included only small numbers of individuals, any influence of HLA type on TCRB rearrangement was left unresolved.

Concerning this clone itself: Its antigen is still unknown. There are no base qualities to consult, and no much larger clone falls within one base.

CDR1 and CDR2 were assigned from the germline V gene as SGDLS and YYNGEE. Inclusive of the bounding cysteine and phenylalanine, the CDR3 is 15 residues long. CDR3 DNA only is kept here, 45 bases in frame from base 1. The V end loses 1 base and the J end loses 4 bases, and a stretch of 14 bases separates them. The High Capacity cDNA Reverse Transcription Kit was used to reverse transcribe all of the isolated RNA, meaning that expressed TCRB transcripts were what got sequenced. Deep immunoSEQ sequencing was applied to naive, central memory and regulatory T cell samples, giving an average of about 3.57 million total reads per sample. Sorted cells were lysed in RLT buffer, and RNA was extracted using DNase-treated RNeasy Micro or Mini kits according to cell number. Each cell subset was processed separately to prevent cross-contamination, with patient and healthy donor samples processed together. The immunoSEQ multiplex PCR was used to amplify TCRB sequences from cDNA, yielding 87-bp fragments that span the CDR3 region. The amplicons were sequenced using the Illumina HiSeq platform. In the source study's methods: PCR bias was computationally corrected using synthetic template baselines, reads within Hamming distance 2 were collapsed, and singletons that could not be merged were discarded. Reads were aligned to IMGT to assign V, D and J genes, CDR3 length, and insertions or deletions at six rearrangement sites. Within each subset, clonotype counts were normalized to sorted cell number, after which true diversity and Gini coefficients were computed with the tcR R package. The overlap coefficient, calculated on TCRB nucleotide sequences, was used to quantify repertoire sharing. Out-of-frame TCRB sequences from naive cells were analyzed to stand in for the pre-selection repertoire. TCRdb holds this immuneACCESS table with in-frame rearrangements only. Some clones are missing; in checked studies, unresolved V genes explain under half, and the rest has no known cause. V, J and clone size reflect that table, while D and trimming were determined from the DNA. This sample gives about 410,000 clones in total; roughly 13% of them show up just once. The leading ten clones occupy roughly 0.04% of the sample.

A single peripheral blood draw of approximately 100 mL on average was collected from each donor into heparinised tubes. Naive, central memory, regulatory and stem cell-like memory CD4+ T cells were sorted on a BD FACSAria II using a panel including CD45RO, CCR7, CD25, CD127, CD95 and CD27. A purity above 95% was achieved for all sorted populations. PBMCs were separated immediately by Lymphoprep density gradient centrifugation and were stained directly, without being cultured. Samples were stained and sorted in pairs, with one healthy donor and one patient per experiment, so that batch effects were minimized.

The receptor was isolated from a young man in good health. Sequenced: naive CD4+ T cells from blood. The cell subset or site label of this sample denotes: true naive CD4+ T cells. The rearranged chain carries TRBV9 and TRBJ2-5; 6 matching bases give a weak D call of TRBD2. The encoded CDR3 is CASSVRGTPPETQYF. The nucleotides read TGTGCCAGCAGCGTACGAGGGACTCCACCAGAGACCCAGTACTTC.